This T cell receptor (beta chain) appears in the sequencing data of a study of human T cells and chemical hapten exposure (dated by TCRdb to the early 2020s). Regarding the study in general: For sensitization, 2% DPC in acetone was applied to a 2 cm by 2 cm area of upper inner arm skin. Libraries were combined into a pool for sequencing, and differences in TCR yield between samples came mainly from small differences in library volumes within the pool. In alopecia patients, the study followed how the peripheral blood TCR repertoire changed in vivo over primary and secondary sensitization to diphenylcyclopropenone (DPC), a hapten. Twenty-nine alopecia patients provided blood for TCR sequencing at one to four time points (pre-sensitization, 2, 6 and 24 weeks). Weekly therapeutic DPC doses were additionally applied to the scalp of patients throughout the roughly 23-week study period. The patient cohort, mostly female, included alopecia areata with under or over 50% scalp involvement, alopecia totalis and alopecia universalis. Blood samples were taken from patients before sensitization (week 0) and at 2, 6 and about 24 weeks after DPC sensitization. Patch testing was performed on the upper back with Finn chambers containing 0.01% DPC, and the patch tests were scored after 6 days according to International Contact Dermatitis Research Group standards.

In this sample, this clonotype turned up many times. It has no known antigen specificity. The record has no base qualities; no much larger clone is one base away. Study-wide findings and limitations: Compared with pre-sensitization or healthy control sets, expanded TCRs formed significantly more large CDR3 similarity clusters, which is consistent with antigen-driven responses. The number of TCRs above 1 in 1000 frequency did not change with DPC sensitization; there was no evidence of global repertoire structure alterations. All patients had alopecia, a presumed autoimmune disease, so their immune response might differ from that of healthy individuals. Repeated subsampling changed both the strength of the expansion versus patch-test correlation and the threshold at which the correlation became significant. A positive correlation was found between the number of PT1 expanded TCRs and patch test score, with significance reached at thresholds 8, 16 and 32 but not 4.

The method behind the library was RACE. TCRdb records NextSeq 500 as the sequencer. During library preparation, unique molecular identifiers were attached to individual cDNA molecules so that TCRs could be counted quantitatively and reproducibly. Each blood RNA sample was used to sequence both TCR alpha and TCR beta chains. The paper's processing steps were these. Samples had a median of about 90,000 TCRs, with a range from roughly 20,000 to 700,000. The Decombinator software suite was used to annotate the V, J and CDR3 of the TCR reads. For PS versus PT1 abundance plots, all samples were subsampled to the same number of TCRs (28,000). Expanded TCRs were defined as absent before sensitization and observed at least eight times at the 2-week time point. TCRdb reanalyzed the raw reads on its own, using fastp at Q25 for trimming and MiXCR for clone calling, and kept in-frame beta chains. CDR3 protein sequences are deduplicated, and each keeps its most common genes and DNA. These V and J calls are TCRdb output, not the study's own analysis. Recorded for this sample are about 76,000 distinct CDR3 sequences; 13% of them occurred a single time. The ten largest clones capture approximately 5.2% of the sample.

Germline trimming amounts to 0 bases on V and 7 bases on J, with 5 as the count of junction bases outside the gene matches. CDR1 and CDR2 are read off the germline V gene as ENHRY and SYGVKD. The cysteine opens and the phenylalanine closes a CDR3 of 15 amino acids. Only the CDR3 DNA is retained, 45 bases long and in frame from the first base. The time point label on this specimen signifies: patch test 3, about 24 weeks after DPC sensitization. The sample's treatment or condition label, decoded: therapeutic diphenylcyclopropenone sensitization with weekly scalp DPC. Blood at each patch-test visit was drawn before the patch test was applied. Patients were eligible if aged 18 to 70, diagnosed with alopecia and judged suitable for DPC therapy, and pregnant patients were excluded. Unfractionated whole blood was collected in Tempus Blood RNA tubes, and total RNA was extracted from that blood.

This specimen consisted of whole blood, obtained in connection with sensitization to the hapten diphenylcyclopropenone (DPC). This chain is built from TRBV10-3 and TRBJ1-2; TRBD1 lines up with 10 middle nucleotides. This sequence was found in a woman aged 45-65 years with alopecia areata. Some clones in this sample may be carry-over from other donors' samples. The base sequence is TGTGCCATCAGTGAGTCAGGGACAGGGGCAGGTGGCTACACCTTC. The resulting protein is CAISESGTGAGGYTF.